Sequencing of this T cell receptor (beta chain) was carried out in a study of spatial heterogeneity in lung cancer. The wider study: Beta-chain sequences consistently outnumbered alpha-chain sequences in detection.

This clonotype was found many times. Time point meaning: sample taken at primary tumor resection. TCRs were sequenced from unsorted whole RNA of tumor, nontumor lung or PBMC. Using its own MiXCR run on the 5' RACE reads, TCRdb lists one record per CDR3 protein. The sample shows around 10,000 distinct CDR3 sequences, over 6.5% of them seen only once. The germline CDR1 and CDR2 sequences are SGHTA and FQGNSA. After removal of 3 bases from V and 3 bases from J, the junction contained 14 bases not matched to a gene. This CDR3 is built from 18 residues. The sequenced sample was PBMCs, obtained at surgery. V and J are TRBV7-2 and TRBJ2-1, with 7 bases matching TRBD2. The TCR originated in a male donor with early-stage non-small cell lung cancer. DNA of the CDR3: TGTGCCAGCAGCTTGGGGTGGTCTTCGCGGGGGAACTACAATGAGCAGTTCTTC. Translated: CASSLGWSSRGNYNEQFF.